This T cell receptor (beta chain) was recovered during a study of blood T cell repertoires in COVID-19. Across the whole study: Sample material is recorded as cDNA or gDNA derived from T cells, B-cell-depleted T cells, or PBMCs.

Using immunoSEQ multiplex PCR, the repertoire was profiled, and TCRdb retains in-frame clones only, with some absent. Among 300,000 to 500,000 clones listed, roughly 90% were seen once. Participants came from 24 US areas, aged roughly 18 to 95 years. CDR1 and CDR2 (germline): SGHRS, YFSETQ. The CDR3 sequence is 17 residues long. V shed 1 base and J shed 2 bases, with 16 bases lying between them. The receptor comes from a woman in her 30s with acute COVID-19. The chain recombines TRBV5-1 with TRBJ1-3; maybe TRBD1 (6 bases). The specimen was PBMCs or T cells enriched from blood (not recorded which). CDR3 nucleotide sequence: TGCGCCAGCAGCTTGCTTGGCCAGGGGAACCCTGGAAACACCATATATTTT. Translation: CASSLLGQGNPGNTIYF. The full variable domain, rest sourced from reference TRBV5-1 and TRBJ1-3, is KAGVTQTPRYLIKTRGQQVTLSCSPISGHRSVSWYQQTPGQGLQFLFEYFSETQRNKGNFPGRFSGRQFSNSRSEMNVSTLELGDSALYLCASSLLGQGNPGNTIYFGEGSWLTVV.